These T cell receptor beta chains were read from a single sample in a study of Tregs in tolerant kidney transplant recipients. Assay: immunoSEQ multiplex PCR; the TCRdb copy retains only in-frame clones and omits some. The sample has 90,000 to 130,000 clones; 90% are singletons. The sample in question was CD4+ T cells from blood, obtained before the transplant. Receptors were obtained from a human donor who received a combined kidney and bone marrow transplant. The CDR3 runs from the conserved cysteine through the conserved F or W.

CDR3 protein: CASISGGADTQYF; V gene: TRBV28
CDR3 protein: CASSGPGLSGTQYF; V gene: TRBV6-1
CDR3 protein: CASTEVSGKTSYEQYF; V gene: TRBV2
CDR3 protein: CASTGSGTGAFF; V gene: TRBV5-6
CDR3 protein: CASSLGQGRETQYF; V gene: TRBV5-1
CDR3 protein: CASSFSGTGGAADGELFF; V gene: TRBV7-6
CDR3 protein: CASSPRGAGTNEQFF; V gene: TRBV7-9
CDR3 protein: CASSFRDRGARYSGNTIYF; V gene: TRBV5-6
CDR3 protein: CASSGRANYEQYF; V gene: TRBV6-5
CDR3 protein: CSAGTPNEQFF; V gene: TRBV20-1
CDR3 protein: CASSLTSGRTDTQYF; V gene: TRBV11-3
CDR3 protein: CASSYFGSGVMNTEAFF; V gene: TRBV4-2
CDR3 protein: CASSTRQGSYNEQFF; V gene: TRBV19
CDR3 protein: CASSSVAGGLGNEQFF; V gene: TRBV11-2
CDR3 protein: CASSFGQGRTTQYF; V gene: TRBV7-9
CDR3 protein: CATSRGGGGIGAETQYF; V gene: TRBV15
CDR3 protein: CASSRRPPGQVNEQYF; V gene: TRBV7-6
CDR3 protein: CASSLGGNTEAFF; V gene: TRBV11-3
CDR3 protein: CASSLGAVNSGNTIYF; V gene: TRBV28
CDR3 protein: CASSLDKDSDTQYF; V gene: TRBV5-4
CDR3 protein: CASSEPGAGQPQHF; V gene: TRBV25-1
CDR3 protein: CATSRDPSTGQLDNEQFF; V gene: TRBV15
CDR3 protein: CAISSSTSGSHEQYF; V gene: TRBV10-3
CDR3 protein: CASSLRGRGNTEAFF; V gene: TRBV7-2
CDR3 protein: CASSQRAGAEDTQYF; V gene: TRBV4-1
CDR3 protein: CASSLFSRGDTDTQYF; V gene: TRBV5-4
CDR3 protein: CASSFLGTGDPILGGYTF; V gene: TRBV5-1
CDR3 protein: CASSSGTSGKYEQYF; V gene: TRBV28
CDR3 protein: CASSRMGPTGTGGAGSGNTIYF; V gene: TRBV27
CDR3 protein: CASAVEGGPSFEQFF; V gene: TRBV6-4
CDR3 protein: CASSLARTSGRINEQFF; V gene: TRBV5-1
CDR3 protein: CASSLTGEKLFF; V gene: TRBV2
CDR3 protein: CASSLKQGANYGYTF; V gene: TRBV19
CDR3 protein: CASSYYRGTEAFF; V gene: TRBV13
CDR3 protein: CASSLDRGREKLFF; V gene: TRBV7-6
CDR3 protein: CASSLGDNYEQYF; V gene: TRBV11-3
CDR3 protein: CASSFGISNYGYTF; V gene: TRBV28
CDR3 protein: CASSTRGISGELFF; V gene: TRBV9
CDR3 protein: CASSMPEGRGTGYTF; V gene: TRBV19
CDR3 protein: CASSLGARVADTQYF; V gene: TRBV27
CDR3 protein: CASSLLGAGSGNTIYF; V gene: TRBV11-2
CDR3 protein: CASSLQASGILYNEQFF; V gene: TRBV5-1
CDR3 protein: CASSGVSEGTFSTDTQYF; V gene: TRBV2
CDR3 protein: CASIGTGILRSNQPQHF; V gene: TRBV19
CDR3 protein: CASSSTGTGLYEQYF; V gene: TRBV18